The 24 T cell receptor beta chains in this list originate from one sample, sequenced in a study of shared clonotypes between healthy human individuals. Assay used: immunoSEQ multiplex PCR; TCRdb lists only in-frame clones, some missing. The sample lists 850,000 to 1,100,000 clones; 77% were seen once. Sequencing used memory CD4+ T cells from PBMCs. Subset reported: CD45RA-negative fraction. These receptors were collected from a man between 18 and 29 years old in good health. Some clones in this sample may be carry-over from other donors' samples.

V and J are TRBV28 and TRBJ1-2, with a tentative D call TRBD1 (5 bases). The CDR3 spans 14 residues. Germline assignment: CDR1 MDHEN and CDR2 SYDVKM. V was shortened by 1 base and J by 3 bases, with 9 bases between the two germline ends. The CDR3 sequence: CASSLFRDHYGYTF. DNA for the CDR3: TGTGCCAGCAGTTTATTTCGGGACCACTATGGCTACACCTTC.

In this sample, this clone turned up a few times. The rearrangement joins TRBV7-2 to TRBJ2-3, with 14 bases that match TRBD2. V shed 3 bases, J shed 9 bases, and the junction held 5 bases outside the gene matches. Germline V CDR1 and CDR2: SGHTA, FQGNSA. The CDR3 runs to 15 residues. CDR3 sequence: CASSFRGLAGETQYF. CDR3 nucleotide sequence: TGTGCCAGCAGCTTCAGGGGACTAGCGGGAGAAACGCAGTATTTT. Using reference TRBV7-2 and TRBJ2-3 for the parts outside the CDR3, the full variable domain is GAGVSQSPSNKVTEKGKDVELRCDPISGHTALYWYRQSLGQGLEFLIYFQGNSAPDKSGLPSDRFSAERTGGSVSTLTIQRTQQEDSAVYLCASSFRGLAGETQYFGPGTRLTVL.

This rearrangement joins TRBV28 to TRBJ2-5; D might be TRBD2 (7 bases). The CDR3 consists of 15 residues. V was clipped by 3 bases and J by 1 base, with 12 bases between them. The germline CDR1 and CDR2 sequences are MDHEN and SYDVKM. CDR3: CASSLGGQSQETQYF. CDR3 DNA sequence: TGTGCCAGCAGTTTGGGGGGGCAGAGCCAAGAGACCCAGTACTTC.

The genes are TRBV7-8 and TRBJ1-5, with D uncertain. Trimming shortened V by 2 bases and J by 1 base, and 18 bases separated the two germline ends. Germline loops: CDR1 SGHVS, CDR2 FQNEAQ. This CDR3 region has 18 residues. In DNA, the CDR3 is TGTGCCAGCAGCTTATATGGTGTAGAGGGTTGGAGCAATCAGCCCCAGCATTTT. Its translation: CASSLYGVEGWSNQPQHF.

The gene calls are TRBV11-2 and TRBJ2-4; 11 nucleotides align to TRBD2. This CDR3 is 19 amino acids long. The junction had 10 bases not matched to a gene; V was cut back by 1 base and J by 2 bases. Germline CDR1 and CDR2: SGHAT and FQNNGV. CDR3 protein: CASSLVGSGRAAPKNIQYF. The CDR3 region has the DNA TGTGCCAGCAGCTTAGTGGGTAGCGGGAGGGCCGCGCCCAAAAACATTCAGTACTTC.

The chain has TRBV19 and TRBJ2-2; 9 bases map to TRBD1. Germline V CDR1 and CDR2: LNHDA, SQIVND (reference sequence). The CDR3 runs 16 residues. Trimming at V came to 4 bases and at J to 7 bases, leaving 10 bases not matched to a gene. This CDR3 is CASSRRGQGSVGELFF. The CDR3 DNA is TGTGCCAGTAGTAGAAGGGGACAGGGTTCGGTCGGGGAGCTGTTTTTT.

The chain employs TRBV27 and TRBJ1-2, with 9 bases lining up with TRBD1. Germline V gives CDR1 MNHEY, CDR2 SMNVEV (reference sequence). The CDR3 consists of 14 residues. V shed 4 bases and J 5 bases; nucleotides not matched to a gene: 5. This CDR3 is CASSSRDRVYGYTF. CDR3 bases: TGTGCCAGCAGTTCCCGGGACAGGGTTTATGGCTACACCTTC.

The chain couples TRBV28 to TRBJ2-7; D is perhaps TRBD1 (6 bases). With 8 bases removed from V and 0 bases from J, the gap between germline ends came to 14 bases. Germline CDR1 and CDR2: MDHEN and SYDVKM. CDR3 size: 14 residues. In nucleotides, the CDR3 is TGTGCCAGCCAGACAAGGGGGAGCTCCTACGAGCAGTACTTC. This translates into CASQTRGSSYEQYF. The variable domain in full, completed from reference TRBV28 and TRBJ2-7, reads DVKVTQSSRYLVKRTGEKVFLECVQDMDHENMFWYRQDPGLGLRLIYFSYDVKMKEKGDIPEGYSVSREKKERFSLILESASTNQTSMYLCASQTRGSSYEQYFGPGTRLTVT.

The chain has TRBV5-1 and TRBJ2-5, with 8 bases fitting TRBD1. Germline CDR1 reads SGHRS; CDR2 reads YFSETQ. The CDR3 consists of 15 residues. With 7 bases clipped from V and 3 bases from J, the junction kept 11 bases outside the gene matches. The CDR3 loop reads CASSKMGQAEETQYF. The CDR3 DNA follows: TGCGCCAGCTCTAAAATGGGACAGGCTGAAGAGACCCAGTACTTC.

This clone came up a few times. CDR3 protein: CASSIQRTGMAGQPQHF. For the CDR3, the DNA is TGTGCCAGTAGTATACAACGGACAGGGATGGCGGGGCAGCCCCAGCATTTT. The rearrangement links TRBV19 to TRBJ1-5; 8 bases agree with TRBD1. Germline V gene lookup returns CDR1 LNHDA and CDR2 SQIVND (reference sequence). CDR3 length: 17 amino acids. Losses at the gene ends were 2 bases for V and 7 bases for J; bases not matched to a gene: 13.

The chain has TRBV10-3 and TRBJ1-1, with TRBD1 matching over 11 bases. This CDR3 has 14 amino acids. The trim removed 5 bases at V and 5 bases at J, leaving 4 bases unmatched. Germline-derived CDR1 and CDR2 are ENHRY and SYGVKD. CDR3 DNA: TGTGCCATCAGTAATCGGGACAGGGGGACTGAAGCTTTCTTT. This codes for CAISNRDRGTEAFF.

V gene TRBV9 combines with J gene TRBJ1-1; no reliable D call. This CDR3 has 12 residues. Per the germline V gene, CDR1 is SGDLS and CDR2 is YYNGEE. The V gene lost 4 bases and the J gene lost 3 bases, with 7 bases spanning the gap. The CDR3 DNA is TGTGCCAGCAGCCGGGGTGACACTGAAGCTTTCTTT. This gives the protein CASSRGDTEAFF.

CDR3 DNA sequence: TGTGCCAGCAGTGCAGGGGTGGGCGGCTACACCTTC. It specifies CASSAGVGGYTF. The chain employs TRBV2 and TRBJ1-2; TRBD1 might be the D (6 bases). Trimming shortened V by 4 bases and J by 8 bases, and 11 bases separated the two germline ends. Germline V CDR1 and CDR2: SNHLY, FYNNEI. The CDR3 runs to 12 residues.

J is TRBJ2-1 and V is TRBV6-1; 9 bases fit TRBD2. Germline V gives CDR1 MNHNS, CDR2 SASEGT. J gave up 12 bases and V 2 bases, and 5 bases lay outside the gene matches. This CDR3 contains 13 residues. Here the CDR3 reads CASSERGGRGQFF. As DNA, the CDR3 is TGTGCCAGCAGTGAAAGGGGCGGGAGGGGGCAGTTCTTC.

The chain has TRBV4-3 and TRBJ2-3, with D possibly being TRBD2 (6 bases). This CDR3 contains 15 residues. Germline loops: CDR1 LGHNA, CDR2 YSLEER. The germline V and J ends were trimmed by 4 bases and 4 bases, with 15 bases remaining between them. The CDR3 region has the DNA TGCGCCAGCAGCCTTCGACTAGTCCCCCCAGATACGCAGTATTTT. This sequence encodes CASSLRLVPPDTQYF.

The chain carries TRBV5-4 and TRBJ2-2; a possible D gene is TRBD1 (5 bases). The V end was cut by 5 bases, the J end by 0 bases, with 14 bases between. The CDR3 has 16 residues. Germline values: CDR1 SGHNT, CDR2 YYREEE (reference sequence). CDR3 DNA sequence: TGTGCCAGCAGTCGAGACAGTGCCGCGAACACCGGGGAGCTGTTTTTT. Its translation: CASSRDSAANTGELFF. Combining the CDR3 with reference TRBV5-4 and TRBJ2-2 gives the whole variable domain ETGVTQSPTHLIKTRGQQVTLRCSSQSGHNTVSWYQQALGQGPQFIFQYYREEENGRGNFPPRFSGLQFPNYSSELNVNALELDDSALYLCASSRDSAANTGELFFGEGSRLTVL.

The chain employs TRBV18 and TRBJ2-5, with D unclear. Trimming cost V 3 bases and J 3 bases, with 11 bases left between them. Germline V gene sequence: CDR1 KGHSH, CDR2 LQKENI. The CDR3 runs to 14 residues. CDR3 sequence reads: CASSPGPAKETQYF. CDR3 sequence (DNA): TGTGCCAGCTCACCTGGCCCGGCGAAAGAGACCCAGTACTTC.

This chain connects TRBV4-2 to TRBJ2-2, with D hard to call. This CDR3 comprises 15 residues. Trimming shortened V by 1 base and J by 1 base, and 7 bases separated the two germline ends. The germline V gene has CDR1 LGHNA and CDR2 YNFKEQ. The CDR3 loop reads CASSQGTWNTGELFF. The CDR3 DNA follows: TGTGCCAGCAGCCAAGGAACGTGGAACACCGGGGAGCTGTTTTTT.

The chain uses TRBV5-6 and TRBJ1-5; no reliable D call. Trimming removed 1 base from V and 3 bases from J, with 2 bases in between. From germline, CDR1 is SGHDT and CDR2 YYEEEE. The CDR3 spans 12 residues. CDR3 residues: CASSLYNQPQHF. The CDR3 DNA reads as TGTGCCAGCAGCTTGTACAATCAGCCCCAGCATTTT.

A single count supports this clone. The chain joins TRBV28 to TRBJ1-2; unclear D gene. Deletions cut 7 bases from V and 0 bases from J, with 12 bases between. Germline V gene lookup returns CDR1 MDHEN and CDR2 SYDVKM. The CDR3 is made up of 14 amino acids. In DNA, the CDR3 is TGTGCCAGCACTTCCCTGACACCTAACTATGGCTACACCTTC. Amino acid sequence: CASTSLTPNYGYTF.

The chain couples TRBV28 to TRBJ2-3, with unresolved D. The germline CDR1 and CDR2 sequences are MDHEN and SYDVKM. The V end lost 6 bases, the J end lost 0 bases, and 13 bases lay between the germline ends. The CDR3 has 15 residues. The CDR3 DNA sequence: TGTGCCAGCAGGGTGGGGATGGTAAGCACAGATACGCAGTATTTT. Amino acid sequence: CASRVGMVSTDTQYF.

The CDR3 sequence is CASSFFSGQLNTDTQYF. The CDR3, as DNA: TGCGCCAGCAGCTTTTTCTCTGGGCAGCTGAACACAGATACGCAGTATTTT. The chain links TRBV5-1 to TRBJ2-3; the D is unclear. Trimming stripped 2 bases from V and 2 bases from J, with 18 bases between. The CDR3 extends over 17 amino acids. Germline assignment: CDR1 SGHRS and CDR2 YFSETQ.

This clone was observed a single time. This chain joins TRBV5-8 and TRBJ1-6; TRBD1 is a possible D gene (5 bases). The CDR3 is made up of 14 amino acids. CDR1 SGHTS and CDR2 YDEGEE come from the germline V gene. The germline V and J ends were trimmed by 4 bases and 6 bases, with 11 bases remaining between them. This CDR3 reads CASSAGAGNSPLHF. In nucleotides, the CDR3 is TGTGCCAGCAGCGCTGGGGCGGGTAATTCACCCCTCCACTTT.

The chain combines TRBV5-6 with TRBJ2-6; either TRBD1 or TRBD2 may supply D (6 bases each). The germline V and J ends were trimmed by 2 bases and 3 bases, with 9 bases remaining between them. CDR3 length equals 15 residues. Germline V gives CDR1 SGHDT, CDR2 YYEEEE. CDR3 coding DNA: TGTGCCAGCAGCTTAGGGGGGCGTGGGGCCAACGTCCTGACTTTC. It encodes CASSLGGRGANVLTF.